A single T cell receptor (beta chain) is shown here with its context. Its specificity is unknown. This entry comes from a study of T cell repertoires in cytomegalovirus infection. Whole-study context: Signatures in public TCR beta sequences pointed to both CMV infection and matching HLA type. The study, taken as a whole, reports: The ex vivo response was dominated by HLA-C-restricted CMV-specific TCR beta clonotypes. The study identified carriers of CMV plus the relevant HLA from cumulative public TCR beta family frequency.

Trimming took 4 bases from V and 5 from J; bases not matched to a gene: 8. This CDR3 is 16 amino acids long. CDR1 and CDR2 (germline): SGHRS, YFSETQ. TCRdb re-derived calls from the reads in MiXCR, one entry per CDR3 protein. The table has around 740,000 distinct CDR3 sequences, approximately 40% seen once. The sequence came from a human donor in good health (CMV status not recorded). Some clones in this sample may be carry-over from other donors' samples. This rearrangement joins TRBV5-1 to TRBJ2-7; 14 bases are shared with TRBD2. Sequenced input: PBMCs. CDR3 nucleotides: TGCGCCAGCAGCCCCTATGGGACTAGCGGGAGCAACGAGCAGTACTTC. Protein sequence: CASSPYGTSGSNEQYF.